The T cell receptor beta chain under discussion was sequenced for a study of CD8 T cells in Susac syndrome. The T cells that were sequenced for TCR beta were CD8+ and CD4+ cells from blood. Multiple sclerosis controls were treatment-naive patients with stable or active relapsing-remitting disease. With V trimmed by 3 bases and J by 3 bases, 6 bases remained unmatched. The CDR3 spans 15 residues. Germline V gives CDR1 MNHNS, CDR2 SASEGT. RNA amounts of about 0.5 to 1 ug underwent reverse transcription with random hexamers. Multiplex PCR with immunoSEQ amplified the TCR beta CDR3 across 54 Vbeta and 13 Jbeta. One entry per CDR3 protein results from TCRdb running MiXCR on the immunoSEQ multiplex PCR reads. Of hundreds of thousands of distinct CDR3 sequences in the sample, more than 70% are singletons; the top ten hold about 0.1%.

This receptor was taken from a human donor with multiple sclerosis. The sequencing input was CD8+ T cells from PBMCs. The J gene is TRBJ2-5, the V gene TRBV6-1; 8 positions match TRBD1. This CDR3 reads CASSERQGWKETQYF. The CDR3 DNA follows: TGTGCCAGCAGTGAGAGACAGGGGTGGAAAGAGACCCAGTACTTC.